This T cell receptor beta chain emerged from a study of cytomegalovirus exposure and HLA in healthy donors. The table came from immunoSEQ multiplex PCR; TCRdb's copy has only in-frame clones and leaves some out. This sample carries 200,000 to 250,000 clones, approximately 87% of them seen once, and the ten largest clones take less than 7%. Per the germline V gene, CDR1 is SGHRS and CDR2 is YFSETQ. The CDR3 sequence is 15 residues long. V lost 4 bases and J lost 2, with 16 bases in between. This clonotype was obtained from a woman between 18 and 29 years old in good health and CMV-seronegative. The material sequenced was PBMCs. The chain employs TRBV5-1 and TRBJ2-7; D is perhaps TRBD2 (6 bases). The CDR3 DNA is TGCGCCAGCAGCCCTGGAATAGCGGTTGCCTACGAGCAGTACTTC. Translation gives CASSPGIAVAYEQYF.